A single sample gave rise to the 9 T cell receptor beta chains below, sequenced in a study of blood T cells in healthy people across ages. It was with a sample-barcoded 5' primer and a J-beta primer mix that a second PCR of about 6 to 11 cycles was run. TCRdb redid the calling of the 5' RACE reads with MiXCR, one entry per CDR3 protein. The sample holds almost 300,000 distinct CDR3 sequences, less than 30% seen once. Sequencing was done on a sample of blood. Source of these receptors: a woman between 65 and 79 years old in good health.

This clonotype was seen a few times. The chain couples TRBV5-1 to TRBJ2-1, with D hard to call. V was cut by 1 base and J by 0 bases, with 8 bases left in between. Looked up from germline, CDR1 is SGHRS and CDR2 is YFSETQ. The CDR3 spans 15 residues. The CDR3 is CASSLSLSSYNEQFF. Written as DNA, the CDR3 is TGCGCCAGCAGCTTGTCTTTGAGCTCCTACAATGAGCAGTTCTTC.

CDR3 loop: CSVREQGTGYNSPLHF. CDR3 DNA sequence: TGCAGTGTCCGAGAACAGGGGACAGGGTATAATTCACCCCTCCACTTT. The chain links TRBV20-1 to TRBJ1-6; 9 positions match TRBD1. Germline assignment: CDR1 DFQATT and CDR2 SNEGSKA (reference sequence). The CDR3 runs to 16 residues. The junction had 11 bases not matched to a gene; V was cut back by 7 bases and J by 4 bases.

This clonotype was seen ten or more times. The chain uses TRBV11-2 and TRBJ2-7; 11 bases match TRBD2. This CDR3 spans 16 amino acids. CDR1 and CDR2 (germline): SGHAT, FQNNGV. V dropped 0 bases and J dropped 4; count of bases not matched to a gene: 5. The CDR3 coding sequence is TGTGCCAGCAGCTTAGATACTAGCGGGAGAGTATACGAGCAGTACTTC. Protein sequence: CASSLDTSGRVYEQYF.

This clonotype was seen repeatedly, ten times or more. This chain links TRBV29-1 with TRBJ2-5, with D possibly TRBD1 on 7 matching bases. CDR3 length: 13 amino acids. The germline CDR1 and CDR2 sequences are SQVTM and ANQGSEA. Trimming removed 6 bases at V and 2 bases at J, with 13 bases between. CDR3 region: CSVRGTAQETQYF. The CDR3, as DNA: TGCAGCGTCCGGGGGACAGCACAAGAGACCCAGTACTTC.

There are many counts of this clonotype. The chain uses TRBV21-1 and TRBJ2-5; the table's TRBD1 call for D was not verified on the DNA. TRBV21-1 is annotated as a pseudogene. The CDR3 consists of 15 residues. CDR3 loop: CASIPPGTRGETQYF. CDR3 bases: TGTGCCAGCATCCCGCCGGGAACCCGTGGAGAGACCCAGTACTTC.

The sample holds many counts of this clonotype. Here the CDR3 DNA reads TGCAGCGTTGGAGTAGCGGGAGGGCCTAGCACAGATACGCAGTATTTT. Its translation is CSVGVAGGPSTDTQYF. V is TRBV29-1 and J is TRBJ2-3; 11 bases fit TRBD2. The CDR3 consists of 16 residues. Germline CDR1 SQVTM, CDR2 ANQGSEA. V trimming: 4 bases; J trimming: 0 bases; junction bases outside the gene matches: 6.

J is TRBJ2-5 and V is TRBV20-1; D is ambiguous. The V end was cut by 2 bases, the J end by 4 bases, with 8 bases between. The CDR3 is 12 amino acids. The germline CDR1 and CDR2 sequences are DFQATT and SNEGSKA (reference sequence). As DNA, the CDR3 is TGCAGTGCTAGACAGAAGGCAGAGACCCAGTACTTC. Amino acids: CSARQKAETQYF.

The CDR3 reads CASSFLTASYEQYF. The CDR3 DNA reads TGTGCCAGCAGCTTCTTGACTGCTTCCTACGAGCAGTACTTC. V usage is TRBV5-5 and J usage is TRBJ2-5; D is ambiguous. The better agreement between TRBJ2-7 and the DNA end casts doubt on the J call. Germline loops: CDR1 SGHKS, CDR2 YYEKEE (reference sequence). This CDR3 comprises 14 residues.

This clonotype has only a few counts. The chain has TRBV20-1 and TRBJ1-4; D uncertain. The length of the CDR3 is 14 residues. The V end lost 6 bases, the J end lost 5 bases, and 16 bases lay between the germline ends. Per the germline V gene, CDR1 is DFQATT and CDR2 is SNEGSKA (reference sequence). CDR3 DNA: TGCAGTGCGGCCGTCGGTTCAGGCAATGAAAAACTGTTTTTT. As protein: CSAAVGSGNEKLFF.